This T cell receptor (beta chain) stems from a study of cytomegalovirus exposure and HLA in healthy donors. This clone was picked up a small number of times. Its cognate antigen is unknown. Nominally healthy donors were sampled, though unrecorded immune exposures were likely. The PCR contained 60 Vbeta and 13 Jbeta primers. Only in-frame clones appear in the TCRdb table, and some are missing; sequencing was by immunoSEQ multiplex PCR. The sample lists 120,000 or so clones, approximately 17% occurring once. Germline V gives CDR1 GTSNPN, CDR2 SVGIG (reference sequence). Trimming took 7 bases from V and 3 from J, leaving 5 bases between them. The CDR3 totals 10 residues. Findings of the study overall: A later analysis found common viral pathogens apparently linked to several of the most significant clusters. In a later analysis, a genetic analysis reported fewer productive-TCR N-insertions in an Asian-associated ancestry cluster than the cohort average.

The source material was PBMCs. The J gene is TRBJ2-3, the V gene TRBV30; D unclear. This sequence originates from a female donor in good health and CMV-seropositive. In nucleotides, the CDR3 is TGTGCCTTCCTGACAGATACGCAGTATTTT. Its translation is CAFLTDTQYF.